The 28 T cell receptor beta chains given below trace back to one sample, sequenced in a study of human T cells and chemical hapten exposure. TCRdb independently ran MiXCR on the RACE reads; one entry per CDR3 protein. The sample consists of about 77,000 distinct CDR3 sequences, roughly 7.9% of them appearing once. Regarding time point: healthy volunteer bleed at 6 weeks. The authors extracted total RNA from unfractionated whole blood. Sequences were obtained from whole blood. These TCRs come from a female donor in good health. Some clones in this sample may be carry-over from other donors' samples.

The rearrangement uses TRBV10-3 and TRBJ1-5; no clear D. The V end was cut by 0 bases, the J end by 7 bases, with 13 bases between. Germline V gives CDR1 ENHRY, CDR2 SYGVKD. The CDR3 is 15 residues long. CDR3 bases: TGTGCCATCAGTGAGTCGAGGTCCGAGCGCCAGCCCCAGCATTTT. It codes for CAISESRSERQPQHF.

V and J are TRBV9 and TRBJ2-3, with TRBD2 matching 11 bases. The CDR3 is made up of 15 amino acids. Germline lookup yields CDR1 SGDLS and CDR2 YYNGEE. V shed 0 bases, J shed 6 bases, and the junction held 3 bases outside the gene matches. This chain's CDR3 is CASSVATSGVDTQYF. CDR3 DNA: TGTGCCAGCAGCGTAGCGACTAGCGGGGTGGATACGCAGTATTTT.

This chain links TRBV20-1 with TRBJ2-7; D is undetermined. CDR3 size: 13 residues. V was shortened by 0 bases and J by 2 bases, with 8 bases between the two germline ends. Germline values: CDR1 DFQATT, CDR2 SNEGSKA (reference sequence). The CDR3 sequence is CSARDGQTYEQYF. DNA of the CDR3: TGCAGTGCTAGAGATGGGCAGACCTACGAGCAGTACTTC.

As regards this clonotype: This may come from a read error, since a much larger clone is one base off. The chain is built from TRBV27 and TRBJ1-5; 10 nucleotides match TRBD1. This CDR3 comprises 14 residues. Germline loops: CDR1 MNHEY, CDR2 SMNVEV (reference sequence). V trimming: 5 bases; J trimming: 7 bases; junction bases outside the gene matches: 5. The CDR3 loop reads CASSLRTGGQPQHF. CDR3 in DNA: TGTGCCAGCAGTCTTCGGACAGGGGGACAGCCCCAGCATTTT.

The rearrangement links TRBV3-1 to TRBJ2-1; the D gene could be TRBD1 or TRBD2 (5 bases each). V lost 2 bases to trimming and J lost 13 bases, with 15 bases between them. This CDR3 region has 13 residues. Germline V gene lookup returns CDR1 LGHDT and CDR2 YNNKEL (reference sequence). CDR3 nucleotides: TGTGCCAGCAGCCAATTTCCCGGGACGTCCCAGTTCTTC. Translating gives CASSQFPGTSQFF.

Many counts were recorded for this clonotype. The chain has TRBV4-2 and TRBJ2-2, with TRBD2 matching 9 bases. After removal of 1 base from V and 1 base from J, the junction contained 1 base not matched to a gene. Germline V gene lookup returns CDR1 LGHNA and CDR2 YNFKEQ. This CDR3 is built from 16 residues. The CDR3 region is CASSQGTSENTGELFF. CDR3 DNA sequence: TGTGCCAGCAGCCAAGGGACTAGCGAGAACACCGGGGAGCTGTTTTTT.

The table lists this clonotype with many counts. The genes are TRBV5-1 and TRBJ1-6; a weak D match, TRBD1 (6 bases). Germline lookup yields CDR1 SGHRS and CDR2 YFSETQ. CDR3 length: 15 amino acids. Trimming removed 0 bases at V and 8 bases at J, with 12 bases between. In DNA form, the CDR3 reads TGCGCCAGCAGCTTGGAGCAGGGGAAGGATTCACCCCTCCACTTT. Translating it yields CASSLEQGKDSPLHF.

This clonotype occurred a few times. The gene calls are TRBV7-2 and TRBJ2-3; D unresolved. V gave up 1 base and J gave up 8 bases, with 7 bases separating them. From germline, CDR1 is SGHTA and CDR2 FQGNSA. The CDR3 runs 12 residues. The CDR3 DNA is TGTGCCAGCAGCTTAGGTCTGGGTACGCAGTATTTT. The encoded protein is CASSLGLGTQYF.

The chain links TRBV10-2 to TRBJ2-3; D is uncertain. The CDR3 totals 13 residues. Germline CDR1 reads WSHSY; CDR2 reads SAAADI. V lost 2 bases and J lost 2, with 5 bases in between. CDR3 region: CASSEPDTDTQYF. The DNA of the CDR3 is TGCGCCAGCAGTGAGCCCGACACAGATACGCAGTATTTT.

In this sample, this clonotype turned up many times. The chain joins TRBV15 to TRBJ2-2; D remains unclear. This CDR3 is built from 21 residues. V was shortened by 5 bases and J by 5 bases, with 33 bases between the two germline ends. Per germline, CDR1 LNHNV and CDR2 YYDKDF (reference sequence). This chain's CDR3 is CATSPSMWGLGKDGKTGELFF. CDR3 nucleotide sequence: TGTGCCACCAGCCCATCGATGTGGGGTTTGGGCAAAGACGGAAAGACCGGGGAGCTGTTTTTT.

This clonotype was counted many times. V gene TRBV18 combines with J gene TRBJ1-2, with 7 bases aligning to TRBD1. Trimming removed 2 bases from V and 4 bases from J; junction bases left unmatched: 7. The CDR3 sequence is 15 residues long. The germline V gene encodes CDR1 KGHSH and CDR2 LQKENI. The DNA of the CDR3 is TGTGCCAGCTCACCAGACGGACAGGTGACCTATGGCTACACCTTC. Its translation is CASSPDGQVTYGYTF.

This clonotype was counted ten times or more. The chain couples TRBV28 to TRBJ2-1; 7 bases fit TRBD1. V trimming: 3 bases; J trimming: 3 bases; junction bases outside the gene matches: 8. This CDR3 has 16 residues. The V gene's germline CDR1 is MDHEN and CDR2 SYDVKM. DNA of the CDR3: TGTGCCAGCAGTTTCCCAGGGCAGGGGGACTACAATGAGCAGTTCTTC. Residues: CASSFPGQGDYNEQFF.

In this sample, this clonotype turned up a few times. The V gene is TRBV11-1, the J gene TRBJ1-6; weak D call: TRBD1 (6 bases). V gave up 5 bases and J gave up 5 bases, with 13 bases separating them. CDR1 and CDR2 (germline): SGHAT, FQDESV (reference sequence). The CDR3 runs 15 residues. The CDR3 nucleotides read TGTGCCAGCAGCCCACAGGGATCGGATAATTCACCCCTCCACTTT. As protein: CASSPQGSDNSPLHF.

In its sample, this clonotype was seen many times. The chain couples TRBV3-1 to TRBJ1-1; D might be TRBD1 (6 bases). The CDR3 covers 13 residues. V was clipped by 4 bases and J by 3 bases, with 9 bases between them. Germline values: CDR1 LGHDT, CDR2 YNNKEL (reference sequence). The CDR3 DNA reads as TGTGCCAGCAGCCCGGGGGGCTACACTGAAGCTTTCTTT. The encoded protein is CASSPGGYTEAFF.

J is TRBJ1-4 and V is TRBV28; 9 bases fit TRBD1. CDR1 is MDHEN and CDR2 is SYDVKM in the germline V gene. CDR3 length equals 15 residues. J lost 7 bases, V lost 6 bases, and 9 bases had no gene match. In DNA form, the CDR3 reads TGTGCCAGCAGAATTTCCGGGACAGGGAGTGAAAAACTGTTTTTT. It codes for CASRISGTGSEKLFF.

This clonotype was observed many times. This chain uses TRBV7-8 with TRBJ1-6; D remains unclear. Germline assignment: CDR1 SGHVS and CDR2 FQNEAQ. Trimming left V 0 bases short and J 8 bases short, with 11 bases between. CDR3 length: 15 residues. As DNA, the CDR3 is TGTGCCAGCAGCTTAGCCCTGGACCGCTATTCACCCCTCCACTTT. It translates to CASSLALDRYSPLHF.

The chain links TRBV6-5 to TRBJ1-6; D remains ambiguous. The CDR3 length is 13 residues. Germline lookup yields CDR1 MNHEY and CDR2 SVGAGI. The V and J ends lost 6 bases and 7 bases respectively, with 10 bases between them. The CDR3 nucleotides read TGTGCCAGCAGCTCCGGCAAAAATTCACCCCTCCACTTT. Translated: CASSSGKNSPLHF.

About this clonotype: At one end the junction does not follow the germline gene, possibly because of a read error. The V gene is TRBV7-9, the J gene TRBJ1-6; no clear D. The germline CDR1 and CDR2 sequences are SEHNR and FQNEAQ (reference sequence). This CDR3 contains 13 residues. In DNA form, the CDR3 reads TGTGCCAGCAGCTCCGGAACTCCGGCGCCCCTCAACTTT. Translated: CASSSGTPAPLNF.

The CDR3 reads CSARVSYNEQFF. The CDR3 nucleotides read TGCAGTGCTAGAGTTTCCTACAATGAGCAGTTCTTC. This chain joins TRBV20-1 and TRBJ2-1; D uncertain. The V and J ends lost 1 base and 1 base respectively, with 2 bases between them. The CDR3 contains 12 residues. Germline lookup yields CDR1 DFQATT and CDR2 SNEGSKA (reference sequence).

This sequence joins TRBV29-1 and TRBJ2-2; D not resolved. The CDR3 sequence is 12 residues long. V lost 5 bases to trimming and J lost 4 bases, with 8 bases between them. The germline V gene has CDR1 SQVTM and CDR2 ANQGSEA. CDR3 coding DNA: TGCAGCGTTAGGCTGGGCACCGGGGAGCTGTTTTTT. Its translation: CSVRLGTGELFF.

This clonotype was counted a few times. The chain employs TRBV9 and TRBJ2-2; D is ambiguous. Trimming took off 0 bases at V and 1 base at J, with 7 bases between the two ends. Looked up from germline, CDR1 is SGDLS and CDR2 is YYNGEE. The CDR3 runs to 15 residues. The CDR3 here is CASSVVGRNTGELFF. The DNA for the CDR3 is TGTGCCAGCAGCGTAGTGGGCCGGAACACCGGGGAGCTGTTTTTT.

This clonotype appeared a few times. One junction end disagrees with the germline gene, perhaps due to a read error. The V call is TRBV2, the J call TRBJ1-2, with D unclear. Germline V gene lookup returns CDR1 SNHLY and CDR2 FYNNEI. There are 14 residues in the CDR3. The CDR3 here is CASSIVAGNDGYTF. CDR3 DNA sequence: TGTGCCAGCAGCATCGTTGCGGGTAACGATGGCTACACCTTC. The full variable domain, its missing parts supplied by reference TRBV2 and TRBJ1-2, is EPEVTQTPSHQVTQMGQEVILRCVPISNHLYFYWYRQILGQKVEFLVSFYNNEISEKSEIFDDQFSVERPDGSNFTLKIRSTKLEDSAMYFCASSIVAGNDGYTFGSGTRLTVV.

The chain is built from TRBV5-1 and TRBJ2-7; maybe TRBD2 (6 bases). The V gene's germline CDR1 is SGHRS and CDR2 YFSETQ. The CDR3 consists of 14 residues. The ends were cut back, 0 bases at V and 7 bases at J, with 14 bases in the middle. This CDR3 is CASSLERGTFEQYF. The CDR3 bases are TGCGCCAGCAGCTTGGAACGGGGGACGTTTGAGCAGTACTTC.

V and J are TRBV28 and TRBJ2-1; D is unclear. Germline CDR1 and CDR2: MDHEN and SYDVKM. Between the trimmed V and J ends, which lost 6 bases and 6 bases, there was a span of 15 bases. The CDR3 is 14 residues long. The CDR3 here is CASRDRPFINEQFF. The CDR3 region has the DNA TGTGCCAGCAGGGACCGCCCGTTCATCAATGAGCAGTTCTTC.

In this sample, this clonotype turned up many times. The rearrangement joins TRBV20-1 to TRBJ1-1; TRBD1 agrees at 12 bases. The CDR3 is 18 residues long. Per the germline V gene, CDR1 is DFQATT and CDR2 is SNEGSKA (reference sequence). The V segment lost 4 bases and the J segment 4 bases; nucleotides outside the gene matches: 16. This CDR3 is CSAMPGPDRDRGLTEAFF. DNA of the CDR3: TGCAGTGCTATGCCCGGACCTGACCGGGACAGGGGGCTCACTGAAGCTTTCTTT.

The chain is built from TRBV7-8 and TRBJ1-5, with D possibly being TRBD1 (6 bases). The CDR3 has 15 residues. The V gene lost 4 bases and the J gene lost 2 bases, with 12 bases spanning the gap. Germline CDR1 and CDR2: SGHVS and FQNEAQ. CDR3 in amino acids: CASSSTGHGNQPQHF. The CDR3 bases are TGTGCCAGCAGCTCCACAGGGCATGGCAATCAGCCCCAGCATTTT.

This clonotype showed up many times. The chain employs TRBV6-2 or TRBV6-3 and TRBJ2-3; the D gene is possibly TRBD2 (5 bases). V was cut by 5 bases and J by 0 bases, with 12 bases left in between. CDR3 length: 15 amino acids. Germline V gene lookup returns CDR1 MNHEY and CDR2 SVGEGT. This CDR3 is CASSKISGSTDTQYF. The CDR3 DNA sequence: TGTGCCAGCAGTAAAATAAGCGGCAGCACAGATACGCAGTATTTT.

In this sample, this clonotype turned up many times. The chain joins TRBV5-1 to TRBJ2-3, with 10 bases identical to TRBD2. The CDR3 is made up of 15 amino acids. V shed 6 bases and J 2 bases; nucleotides not matched to a gene: 6. Germline V gives CDR1 SGHRS, CDR2 YFSETQ. The CDR3 loop is CASTTSGVYTDTQYF. CDR3 DNA sequence: TGCGCCAGCACAACTAGCGGGGTTTACACAGATACGCAGTATTTT.